These T cell receptor beta chains were read from a single sample in a study of T cell responses to AZD1222 COVID-19 vaccine. This table comes from immunoSEQ multiplex PCR, and its TCRdb copy is limited to in-frame clones, with some not included. The sample includes approximately 110,000 clones, about 90% of them seen just once. Specimen: peripheral blood, collected on day 0 of AZD1222 vaccination. The receptors derive from an adult in good health. The CDR3 runs from the conserved cysteine through the conserved F or W. Fields, in order: J gene, V gene, D gene, clone size, CDR3 DNA, CDR3 protein. D genes are given only for firm matches. Where a row states a size, it is once, few, many or the class of an expanded clone; other rows omit it.

>TRBJ1-2|TRBV6-1|NA|NA
TGTGCCAGCAGTGAATCTGGGCGGCTATCGATTGGCTACACCTTC
CASSESGRLSIGYTF
>TRBJ2-7|TRBV5-1|TRBD1|NA
TGCGCCAGCAGCCGTGGACAGGGGAGCTACGAGCAGTACTTC
CASSRGQGSYEQYF
>TRBJ2-5|TRBV7-9|TRBD2|NA
TGTGCCAGCAGCCTCTCACTAGCGGGGCAAGAGACCCAGTACTTC
CASSLSLAGQETQYF
>TRBJ1-2|TRBV14|NA|NA
TGTGCCAGCAGCCAAGCGGGGACCGTAACCTATGGCTACACCTTC
CASSQAGTVTYGYTF
>TRBJ1-2|TRBV20-1|NA|NA
TGCAGTGCTAGAGGGGTTGGCTACACCTTC
CSARGVGYTF
>TRBJ2-1|TRBV30|TRBD2|NA
TGTGCCTGGAGAATGCTAGCGGGAGGACACTTCAATGAGCAGTTCTTC
CAWRMLAGGHFNEQFF
>TRBJ1-6|TRBV3-1/TRBV3-2|NA|NA
TGTGCCAGCAGCCATGAGAATTCACCCCTCCACTTT
CASSHENSPLHF
>TRBJ1-2|TRBV6-5|NA|NA
TGTGCCAGCAGTTCCCCCCGGGGGGATGGCTACACCTTC
CASSSPRGDGYTF
>TRBJ2-2|TRBV27|TRBD2|NA
TGTGCCAGCAATAATAGCGGGCCTGAGGCCGGGGAGCTGTTTTTT
CASNNSGPEAGELFF
>TRBJ2-5|TRBV5-1|NA|NA
TGCGCCAGCAGCCTCCAGGGCCCAGAGACCCAGTACTTC
CASSLQGPETQYF
>TRBJ2-3|TRBV29-1|TRBD1|NA
TGCAGCGACTCAAGACAGGGGGCGAGAGATACGCAGTATTTT
CSDSRQGARDTQYF
>TRBJ2-1|TRBV2|TRBD2|NA
TGTGCCAGCCTAGCGGGGGGTGACAATGAGCAGTTCTTC
CASLAGGDNEQFF
>TRBJ1-1|TRBV6-5|NA|NA
TGTGCCAGCAGTTATGGATGGAACACTGAAGCTTTCTTT
CASSYGWNTEAFF
>TRBJ1-1|TRBV2|NA|NA
TGTGCCGGAGGGGGTGCGTGGACTGAAGCTTTCTTT
CAGGGAWTEAFF
>TRBJ1-1|TRBV28|NA|once
TGTGCCAGCAGTTCTTACCGCTACACTGAAGCTTTCTTT
CASSSYRYTEAFF
>TRBJ1-3|TRBV25-1|NA|NA
TGTGCCAGCGAAAACACCGGAGGTGGAAACACCATATATTTT
CASENTGGGNTIYF
>TRBJ1-1|TRBV7-2|TRBD1|NA
TGTGCCAGCAGCATAGACCGGGACAGGGGGCAAACTTTCTTT
CASSIDRDRGQTFF
>TRBJ2-7|TRBV27|TRBD2|NA
TGTGCAACGGAGCGGGGGTACGAGCAGTACTTC
CATERGYEQYF
>TRBJ2-2|TRBV2|NA|once
TGTGCCAGCAGTGAACTGACGAACACCGGGGAGCTGTTTTTT
CASSELTNTGELFF
>TRBJ1-5|TRBV19|NA|NA
TGTGCCAGTACTTACAGGGATCGTCAGCCCCAGCATTTT
CASTYRDRQPQHF
>TRBJ2-3|TRBV7-8|NA|NA
TGTGCCAGCAGCCCCCTCCAGGGAGACACGCAGTATTTT
CASSPLQGDTQYF
>TRBJ2-7|TRBV6-2/TRBV6-3|NA|NA
TGTGCCAGCAACCCAGGCTATACTGAGCAGTACTTC
CASNPGYTEQYF
>TRBJ2-7|TRBV5-1|NA|NA
TGCGCCAGCAGCTTGGGGGCCGAAGGCGAGCAGTACTTC
CASSLGAEGEQYF
>TRBJ1-5|TRBV28|TRBD1|NA
TGTGCCAGCACCCACCGGGACAGGGGGAAAAGGAGCAATCAGCCCCAGCATTTT
CASTHRDRGKRSNQPQHF
>TRBJ2-7|TRBV5-1|TRBD2|NA
TGCGCCAGCCGCCCGGGGGGTTCCTCCTACGAGCAGTACTTC
CASRPGGSSYEQYF
>TRBJ2-7|TRBV28|NA|few
TGTGCCAGCAGCCGAGGGGGGGCGGTGGGTTACGAGCAGTACTTC
CASSRGGAVGYEQYF
>TRBJ2-3|TRBV7-2|NA|NA
TGTGCCAGCAGCTTAGAGTCGGGGACGCAGTATTTT
CASSLESGTQYF
>TRBJ2-4|TRBV7-2|TRBD2|NA
TGTGCCAGCAGCCCACCGGGTAGCGGGGGTCAGTACTTC
CASSPPGSGGQYF
>TRBJ1-1|TRBV5-6|NA|NA
TGTGCCAGCAGCCCAGGGGACACTGAAGCTTTCTTT
CASSPGDTEAFF
>TRBJ2-1|TRBV29-1|TRBD1|NA
TGCAGCACCCGGGACAGGGGCCATGAGCAGTTCTTC
CSTRDRGHEQFF
>TRBJ2-1|TRBV24-1|TRBD1|few
TGTGCCACCAGTGATTTCGGTAGAGGGGGCCCCGATGAGCAGTTCTTC
CATSDFGRGGPDEQFF
>TRBJ1-1|TRBV14|NA|NA
TGTGCCAGCAGCCAAACAGGGCGGGGGTTGAACACTGAAGCTTTCTTT
CASSQTGRGLNTEAFF
>TRBJ1-1|TRBV3-1/TRBV3-2|NA|once
TGTGCCAGCAGCCAAGATTCGGGGAGTGGCGCTGAAGCTTTCTTT
CASSQDSGSGAEAFF
>TRBJ1-2|TRBV4-3|NA|NA
TGCGCCAGCAGCCAAGAATGGAGGACGGGGGCGCAAGGCTACACCTTC
CASSQEWRTGAQGYTF
>TRBJ2-7|TRBV29-1|NA|once
TGCAGCGTTGCTGCAGACCTCTACGAGCAGTACTTC
CSVAADLYEQYF
>TRBJ2-3|TRBV6-2/TRBV6-3|TRBD2|NA
TGTGCCAGCAGTTACCCCAGAGGTGTACTTAGCGGGGGAAGCACAGATACGCAGTATTTT
CASSYPRGVLSGGSTDTQYF
>TRBJ2-1|TRBV19|TRBD1|few
TGTGCCACCCGGGACAGGACTACGAATGAGCAGTTCTTC
CATRDRTTNEQFF
>TRBJ2-1|TRBV14|TRBD1|NA
TGTGCCAGCAGCCAAGGAACGGGGACAGGCCAGTTCTTC
CASSQGTGTGQFF
>TRBJ1-5|TRBV6-6|NA|once
TGTGCCAGCAGTAACGGACAGCCAGATCAGCCCCAGCATTTT
CASSNGQPDQPQHF
>TRBJ2-5|TRBV28|NA|NA
TGTGCCAGCAGCCACCGACGTATCGACGGACTGCAAGAGACCCAGTACTTC
CASSHRRIDGLQETQYF
>TRBJ2-7|TRBV23-1|NA|NA
TGCGCCACCCTACTAGTTCTTAGCGAGCAGTACTTC
CATLLVLSEQYF
>TRBJ1-2|TRBV7-9|NA|NA
TGTGCCAGCAGCTCCAGCGGGGGTGGCTACACCTTC
CASSSSGGGYTF
>TRBJ2-5|TRBV28|NA|few
TGTGCCAGCAGTTTCTCCGGGACCCAAGAGACCCAGTACTTC
CASSFSGTQETQYF
>TRBJ2-1|TRBV12-5|NA|NA
TGTGCTAGTGGTTTGACCCCCCCCCGACAGGTAAGTGAGCAGTTCTTC
CASGLTPPRQVSEQFF
>TRBJ1-5|TRBV3-1/TRBV3-2|TRBD1|few
TGTGCCAGCAGCCTCGGACAGGGCCGAAGGACTTCGGATCAGCCCCAGCATTTT
CASSLGQGRRTSDQPQHF
>TRBJ1-4|TRBV2|NA|once
TGTGCCAGCAGTGAATGGGGGAGCTTCAATGAAAAACTGTTTTTT
CASSEWGSFNEKLFF
>TRBJ2-1|TRBV7-2|TRBD1|few
TGTGCCAGCAGCTTGTCAGGGGGCTGGGCAAACAATGAGCAGTTCTTC
CASSLSGGWANNEQFF